This T cell receptor (beta chain) is from a study of early T cells in non-severe SARS-CoV-2 infection. The V segment lost 4 bases and the J segment 3 bases; nucleotides outside the gene matches: 2. The length of the CDR3 is 13 residues. The V gene's germline CDR1 is ENHRY and CDR2 SYGVKD. MiXCR, run by TCRdb on the 5' RACE reads, gives a single entry per CDR3 protein. The table lists tens of thousands of distinct CDR3 sequences, 20% of them singletons. The chain has TRBV10-3 and TRBJ2-5; 7 bases fit TRBD2. This clonotype was sampled from an adult who was a healthcare worker with PCR-confirmed SARS-CoV-2 infection or an uninfected control (not recorded which). Sequencing was performed on whole blood, taken at baseline. The DNA of the CDR3 is TGTGCCATCAGTGCGGGGAGGGAAGAGACCCAGTACTTC. It translates to CAISAGREETQYF.